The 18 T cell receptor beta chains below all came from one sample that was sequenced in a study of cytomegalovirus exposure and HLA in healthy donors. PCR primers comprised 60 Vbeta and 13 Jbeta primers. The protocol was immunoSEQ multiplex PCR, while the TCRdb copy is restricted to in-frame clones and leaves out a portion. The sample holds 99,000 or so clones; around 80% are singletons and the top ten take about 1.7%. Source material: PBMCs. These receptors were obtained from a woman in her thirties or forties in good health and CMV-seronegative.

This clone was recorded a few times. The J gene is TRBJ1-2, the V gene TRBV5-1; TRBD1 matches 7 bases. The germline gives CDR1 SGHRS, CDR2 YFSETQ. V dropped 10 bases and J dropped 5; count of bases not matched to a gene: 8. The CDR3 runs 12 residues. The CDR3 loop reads CAEPGGEYGYTF. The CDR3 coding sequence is TGCGCCGAACCAGGGGGTGAGTATGGCTACACCTTC. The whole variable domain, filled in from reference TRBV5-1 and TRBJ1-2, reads KAGVTQTPRYLIKTRGQQVTLSCSPISGHRSVSWYQQTPGQGLQFLFEYFSETQRNKGNFPGRFSGRQFSNSRSEMNVSTLELGDSALYLCAEPGGEYGYTFGSGTRLTVV.

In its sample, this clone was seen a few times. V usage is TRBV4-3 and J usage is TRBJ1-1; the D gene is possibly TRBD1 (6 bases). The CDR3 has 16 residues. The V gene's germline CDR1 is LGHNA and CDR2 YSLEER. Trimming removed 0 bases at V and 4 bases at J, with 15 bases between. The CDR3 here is CASSQERTGPVTEAFF. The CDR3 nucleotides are TGCGCCAGCAGCCAAGAACGTACAGGGCCGGTCACTGAAGCTTTCTTT.

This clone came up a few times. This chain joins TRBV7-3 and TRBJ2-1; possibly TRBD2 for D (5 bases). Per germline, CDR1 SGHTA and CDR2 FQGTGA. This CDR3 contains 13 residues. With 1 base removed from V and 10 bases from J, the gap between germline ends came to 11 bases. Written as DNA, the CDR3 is TGTGCCAGCAGCTTAATCGAGGGATTAGAGCAGTTCTTC. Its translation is CASSLIEGLEQFF.

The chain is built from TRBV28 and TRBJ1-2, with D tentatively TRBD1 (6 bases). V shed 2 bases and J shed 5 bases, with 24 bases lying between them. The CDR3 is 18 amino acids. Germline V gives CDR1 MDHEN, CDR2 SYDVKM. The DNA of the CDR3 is TGTGCCAGCAGTTTAATATTGGGGGCACTAGAGTCAATATATGGCTACACCTTC. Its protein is CASSLILGALESIYGYTF.

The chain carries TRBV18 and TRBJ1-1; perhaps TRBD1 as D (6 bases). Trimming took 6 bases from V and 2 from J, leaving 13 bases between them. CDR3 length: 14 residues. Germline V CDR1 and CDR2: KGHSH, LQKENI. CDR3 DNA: TGTGCCAGCTCCCCGGACAGATTAAACACTGAAGCTTTCTTT. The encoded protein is CASSPDRLNTEAFF. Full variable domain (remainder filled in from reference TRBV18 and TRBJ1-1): NAGVMQNPRHLVRRRGQEARLRCSPMKGHSHVYWYRQLPEEGLKFMVYLQKENIIDESGMPKERFSAEFPKEGPSILRIQQVVRGDSAAYFCASSPDRLNTEAFFGQGTRLTVV.

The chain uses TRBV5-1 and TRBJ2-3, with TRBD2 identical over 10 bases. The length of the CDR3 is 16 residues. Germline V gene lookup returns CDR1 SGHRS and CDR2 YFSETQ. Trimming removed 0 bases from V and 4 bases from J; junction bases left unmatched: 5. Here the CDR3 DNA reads TGCGCCAGCAGCTTGGCCGCTAGCGGGAGCCCAGATACGCAGTATTTT. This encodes CASSLAASGSPDTQYF.

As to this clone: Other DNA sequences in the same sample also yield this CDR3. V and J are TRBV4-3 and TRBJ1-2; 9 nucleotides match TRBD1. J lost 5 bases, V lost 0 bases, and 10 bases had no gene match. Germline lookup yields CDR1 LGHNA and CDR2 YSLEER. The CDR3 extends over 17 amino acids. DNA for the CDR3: TGCGCCAGCAGCCAAGAATGGGTGACAGGGGGTGCTTATGGCTACACCTTC. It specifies CASSQEWVTGGAYGYTF.

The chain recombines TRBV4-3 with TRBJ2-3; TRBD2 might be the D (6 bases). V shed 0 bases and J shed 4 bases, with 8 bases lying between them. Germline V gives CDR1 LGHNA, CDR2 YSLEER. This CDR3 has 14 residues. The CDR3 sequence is CASSQETSPDTQYF. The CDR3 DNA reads TGCGCCAGCAGCCAAGAAACTAGCCCAGATACGCAGTATTTT.

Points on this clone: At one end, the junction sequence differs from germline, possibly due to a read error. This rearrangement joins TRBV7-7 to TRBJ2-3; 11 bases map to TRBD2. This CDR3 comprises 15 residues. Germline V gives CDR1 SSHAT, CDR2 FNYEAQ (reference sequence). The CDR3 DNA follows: TGTGCTAGCAGCCTGGGACTAGCGGACACAGATACGCAGTATTTT. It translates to CASSLGLADTDTQYF.

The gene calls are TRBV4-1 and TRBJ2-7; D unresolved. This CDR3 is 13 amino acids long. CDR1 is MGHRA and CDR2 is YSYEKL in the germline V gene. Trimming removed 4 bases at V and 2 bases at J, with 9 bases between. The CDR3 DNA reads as TGCGCCAGCAGCCCCACTCAAGCCTACGAGCAGTACTTC. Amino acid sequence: CASSPTQAYEQYF.

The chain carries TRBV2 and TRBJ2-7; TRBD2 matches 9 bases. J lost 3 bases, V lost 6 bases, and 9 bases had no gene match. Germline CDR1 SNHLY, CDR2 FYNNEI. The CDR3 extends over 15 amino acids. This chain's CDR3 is CASSPPGLAHYEQYF. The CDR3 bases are TGTGCCAGCAGCCCCCCGGGACTAGCCCACTACGAGCAGTACTTC.

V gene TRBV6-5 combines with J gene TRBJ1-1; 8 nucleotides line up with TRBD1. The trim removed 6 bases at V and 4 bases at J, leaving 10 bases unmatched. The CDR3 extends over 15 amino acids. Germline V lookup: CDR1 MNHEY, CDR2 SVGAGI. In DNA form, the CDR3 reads TGTGCCAGCAGATTCGACAGGGGAGAGGGCACTGAAGCTTTCTTT. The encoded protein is CASRFDRGEGTEAFF.

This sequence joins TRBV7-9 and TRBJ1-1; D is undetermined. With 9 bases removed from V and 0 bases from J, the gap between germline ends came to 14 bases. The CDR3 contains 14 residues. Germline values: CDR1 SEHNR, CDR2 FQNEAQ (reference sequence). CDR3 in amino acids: CASRRGSMNTEAFF. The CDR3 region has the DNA TGTGCCAGTCGTCGAGGATCGATGAACACTGAAGCTTTCTTT.

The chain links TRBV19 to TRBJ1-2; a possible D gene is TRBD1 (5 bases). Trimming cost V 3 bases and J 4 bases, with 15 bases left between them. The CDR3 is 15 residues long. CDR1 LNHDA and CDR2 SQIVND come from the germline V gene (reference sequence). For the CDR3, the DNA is TGTGCCAGTAGTATCCGGGACTGGGCCGGCTATGGCTACACCTTC. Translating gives CASSIRDWAGYGYTF. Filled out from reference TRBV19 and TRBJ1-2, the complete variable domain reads DGGITQSPKYLFRKEGQNVTLSCEQNLNHDAMYWYRQDPGQGLRLIYYSQIVNDFQKGDIAEGYSVSREKKESFPLTVTSAQKNPTAFYLCASSIRDWAGYGYTFGSGTRLTVV.

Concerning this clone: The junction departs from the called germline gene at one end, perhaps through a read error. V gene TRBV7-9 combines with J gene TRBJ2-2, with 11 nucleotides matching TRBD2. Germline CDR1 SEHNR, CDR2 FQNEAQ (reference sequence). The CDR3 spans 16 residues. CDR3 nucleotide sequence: TGTTCCAGCAGCTCTACTAGCGGGGGGAACACCGGGGAGCTGTTTTTT. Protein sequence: CSSSSTSGGNTGELFF.

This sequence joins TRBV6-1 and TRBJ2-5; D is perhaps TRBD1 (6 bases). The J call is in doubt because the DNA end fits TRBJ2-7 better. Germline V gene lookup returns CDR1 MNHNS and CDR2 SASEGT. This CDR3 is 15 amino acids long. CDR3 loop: CASSGGGQTLHEQYF. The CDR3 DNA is TGTGCCAGCAGTGGCGGCGGACAGACCTTACACGAGCAGTACTTC.

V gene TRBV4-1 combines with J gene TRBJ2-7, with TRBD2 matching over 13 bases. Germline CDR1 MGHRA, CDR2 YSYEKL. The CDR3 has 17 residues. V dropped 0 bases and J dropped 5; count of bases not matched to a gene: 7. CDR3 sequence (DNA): TGCGCCAGCAGCCAAGAGGCCCTTGGACTAGCGGGAGACGAGCAGTACTTC. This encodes CASSQEALGLAGDEQYF.

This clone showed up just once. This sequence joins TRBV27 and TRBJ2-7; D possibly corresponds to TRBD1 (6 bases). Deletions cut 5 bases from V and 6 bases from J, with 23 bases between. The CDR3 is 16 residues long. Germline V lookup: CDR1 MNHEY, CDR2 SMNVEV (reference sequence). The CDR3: CASSLLGFGGTSEQYF. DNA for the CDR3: TGTGCCAGCAGTCTCTTGGGTTTTGGGGGCACCAGCGAGCAGTACTTC.